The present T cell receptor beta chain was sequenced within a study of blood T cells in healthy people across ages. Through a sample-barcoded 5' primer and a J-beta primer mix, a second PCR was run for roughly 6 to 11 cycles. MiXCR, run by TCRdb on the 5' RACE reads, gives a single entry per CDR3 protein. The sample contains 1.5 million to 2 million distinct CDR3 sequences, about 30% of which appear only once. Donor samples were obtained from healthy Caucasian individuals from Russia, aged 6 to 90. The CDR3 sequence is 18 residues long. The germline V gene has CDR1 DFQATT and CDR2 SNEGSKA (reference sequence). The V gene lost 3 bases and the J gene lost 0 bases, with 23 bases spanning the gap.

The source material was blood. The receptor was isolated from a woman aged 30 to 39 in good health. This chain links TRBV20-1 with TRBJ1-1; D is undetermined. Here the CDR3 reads CSASPRPARWDVNTEAFF. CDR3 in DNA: TGCAGTGCTAGTCCTCGACCCGCCAGGTGGGATGTGAACACTGAAGCTTTCTTT.